This TCR beta chain emerged from a study of radiotherapy plus CTLA-4 blockade in lung cancer (dated by TCRdb to 2016 to 2019). Study-wide context: Among the enrolled patients, approximately 18% had an objective response, and roughly 30% reached disease control.

V lost 7 bases and J lost 2 bases, and the count of bases not matched to a germline gene is 9. Per the germline V gene, MNHEY is the CDR1 and SVGAGI is the CDR2. Measured from the cysteine to the phenylalanine, the CDR3 is 15 residues long. Left in the record is the CDR3 DNA by itself, 45 bases read in frame from the first base. Focal radiation therapy combined with CTLA-4 blockade (ipilimumab) was tested in patients with chemo-refractory metastatic non-small-cell lung cancer. Receptor libraries were prepared by the immunoSEQ multiplex PCR assay. Here the immuneACCESS table is served through TCRdb, limited to in-frame sequences with V and J called. Missing clones are a known gap in these copies; in checked studies unresolved V genes cover under half, and the rest lacks a known reason. Within this sample are more than 60,000 clones, with around 76% of them counted one time only. The ten largest clonotypes hold 2.5% to 3% of the sample.

This clone was seen more than once but under ten times. Its antigen is not yet known. No base-level quality is on record; no much larger clone is a single base apart. The investigation overall reported the following: Increased serum interferon-beta after radiation, together with early dynamic changes in blood T cell clones, were reported to be the strongest predictors of response. After treatment with radiotherapy and ipilimumab, TCR clones that originated in tumors expanded in peripheral blood.

This sequence originates from a human donor with non-small cell lung cancer who had a complete response to radiotherapy plus ipilimumab. The rearrangement combines TRBV6-5 with TRBJ2-5, with 8 bases aligning to TRBD1. Specimen: peripheral blood, collected from a patient treated with radiotherapy plus ipilimumab. The nucleotides are TGTGCCAGCACCCGGACAGGGAATGGACAAGAGACCCAGTACTTC. It specifies CASTRTGNGQETQYF.